These 14 T cell receptor beta chains originate from one sample sequenced in a study of beta chain features in type 1 diabetes. The whole isolated RNA underwent reverse transcription, so sequencing captured expressed TCRB transcripts. The table came from immunoSEQ multiplex PCR; TCRdb's copy has only in-frame clones and leaves some out. This table holds more than 120,000 clones, more than 9% found once. Source material: naive CD4+ T cells from blood. Receptors originate from a man aged 18 to 29 in good health.

The chain recombines TRBV21-1 with TRBJ1-1; the D call TRBD1 from the table was never checked on the DNA. TRBV21-1 is recorded as a pseudogene. The CDR3 sequence is 16 residues long. The CDR3 DNA follows: TGTGCCAGCAGCAGGGGGACAGGGGGTGGGAACACTGAAGCTTTCTTT. This sequence encodes CASSRGTGGGNTEAFF.

V gene TRBV5-4 combines with J gene TRBJ2-5; perhaps TRBD2 as D (7 bases). V shed 3 bases and J shed 2 bases, with 14 bases lying between them. This CDR3 has 15 residues. Germline loops: CDR1 SGHNT, CDR2 YYREEE (reference sequence). The CDR3 DNA is TGTGCCAGCAGCTCCAACCGGGGGGCTCAAGAGACCCAGTACTTC. This codes for CASSSNRGAQETQYF.

This chain joins TRBV5-6 and TRBJ1-2; the match to TRBD1 covers 9 bases. The V gene end was trimmed by 2 bases and the J gene end by 3 bases; junction bases not matched to a gene: 5. This CDR3 region has 15 residues. Germline assignment: CDR1 SGHDT and CDR2 YYEEEE. The CDR3: CASSLTGQGDYGYTF. The CDR3 DNA reads TGTGCCAGCAGCTTAACGGGACAGGGAGACTATGGCTACACCTTC.

This clone has more than one count but fewer than ten. The chain uses TRBV7-2 and TRBJ2-6; D uncertain. V gave up 0 bases and J gave up 1 base, with 4 bases separating them. Germline-derived CDR1 and CDR2 are SGHTA and FQGNSA. The CDR3 is 15 amino acids. The DNA for the CDR3 is TGTGCCAGCAGCTTAGCGAGTTCTGGGGCCAACGTCCTGACTTTC. Translation gives CASSLASSGANVLTF.

This clone was picked up many times. This chain uses TRBV15 with TRBJ2-3, with D tentatively TRBD2 (6 bases). In germline, CDR1 is LNHNV, CDR2 YYDKDF (reference sequence). The CDR3 length is 14 residues. Trimming left V 0 bases short and J 8 bases short, with 12 bases between. DNA of the CDR3: TGTGCCACCAGCAGAGATCCAAAGGGAGGTACGCAGTATTTT. Translated, it gives CATSRDPKGGTQYF.

This clone was detected only a few times. The chain couples TRBV10-3 to TRBJ2-7; 7 nucleotides agree with TRBD1. The V and J ends lost 2 bases and 2 bases, in that order; junction bases with no gene match: 6. From germline, CDR1 is ENHRY and CDR2 SYGVKD. There are 15 residues in the CDR3. The CDR3 DNA is TGTGCCATCAGTGAGAGGGGGACAGTCCCCTACGAGCAGTACTTC. This codes for CAISERGTVPYEQYF.

There are a few counts of this clone. The chain links TRBV6-4 to TRBJ1-5; 8 nucleotides align to TRBD1. V dropped 7 bases and J dropped 1; count of bases not matched to a gene: 9. CDR1 is MRHNA, CDR2 SNTAGT, per germline. CDR3 length: 16 amino acids. DNA for the CDR3: TGTGCCAGCAAGCGCTCAGGGGGCAACAGCAATCAGCCCCAGCATTTT. This codes for CASKRSGGNSNQPQHF.

V is TRBV28 and J is TRBJ2-5, with a possible D match to TRBD2 (6 bases). This CDR3 is built from 14 residues. V lost 6 bases to trimming and J lost 3 bases, with 14 bases between them. Germline-derived CDR1 and CDR2 are MDHEN and SYDVKM. In DNA, the CDR3 is TGTGCCAGCAGCCTCGGGGGTCGGGAAGAGACCCAGTACTTC. Translated: CASSLGGREETQYF.

The chain couples TRBV2 to TRBJ1-2; weak D call: TRBD1 (6 bases). This CDR3 spans 17 amino acids. Germline CDR1 SNHLY, CDR2 FYNNEI. V was shortened by 1 base and J by 3 bases, with 18 bases between the two germline ends. CDR3 protein: CASSEGVGGAYDYGYTF. CDR3 DNA sequence: TGTGCCAGCAGTGAAGGTGTAGGGGGGGCCTACGACTATGGCTACACCTTC.

This clone showed up just a few times. The CDR3 loop is CASSLGQNYEQYF. CDR3 DNA: TGTGCCAGCAGCTTGGGACAGAACTACGAGCAGTACTTC. V and J are TRBV7-2 and TRBJ2-5; TRBD1 matches at 7 bases. The DNA end lines up better with TRBJ2-7; the J call may be wrong. The germline gives CDR1 SGHTA, CDR2 FQGNSA. This CDR3 spans 13 amino acids.

This chain links TRBV7-2 with TRBJ1-3, with 7 bases matching TRBD1. Unmatched junction bases numbered 4, after V lost 5 bases and J lost 0 bases. CDR1 is SGHTA, CDR2 FQGNSA, per germline. The CDR3 covers 15 residues. This CDR3 reads CASSLWTGSGNTIYF. The CDR3 bases are TGTGCCAGCAGCCTATGGACAGGCTCTGGAAACACCATATATTTT.

This chain uses TRBV11-2 with TRBJ1-1, with D uncertain. Germline V lookup: CDR1 SGHAT, CDR2 FQNNGV. V was shortened by 5 bases and J by 3 bases, with 4 bases between the two germline ends. This CDR3 is built from 11 residues. Here the CDR3 DNA reads TGTGCCAGCAGCGTCTACACTGAAGCTTTCTTT. Protein sequence: CASSVYTEAFF.

This clone has more than one count but fewer than ten. The V call is TRBV11-2, the J call TRBJ2-1; maybe TRBD2 (6 bases). In germline, CDR1 is SGHAT, CDR2 FQNNGV. Trimming removed 0 bases from V and 9 bases from J, with 9 bases in between. This CDR3 comprises 13 residues. The CDR3 protein is CASSLDRGAEQFF. CDR3 nucleotide sequence: TGTGCCAGCAGCTTAGATCGCGGGGCTGAGCAGTTCTTC. Full variable domain (rest looked up from reference TRBV11-2 and TRBJ2-1): EAGVAQSPRYKIIEKRQSVAFWCNPISGHATLYWYQQILGQGPKLLIQFQNNGVVDDSQLPKDRFSAERLKGVDSTLKIQPAKLEDSAVYLCASSLDRGAEQFFGPGTRLTVL.

For this clone: Other DNA sequences in the sample encode the same CDR3. The rearrangement joins TRBV30 to TRBJ1-5; TRBD1 matches at 7 bases. The CDR3 covers 13 residues. CDR1 and CDR2 from the germline V gene are GTSNPN and SVGIG (reference sequence). J gave up 4 bases and V 0 bases, and 0 bases lay outside the gene matches. CDR3 in amino acids: CAWSVQGNQPQHF. CDR3 DNA sequence: TGTGCCTGGAGTGTACAGGGGAATCAGCCCCAGCATTTT.